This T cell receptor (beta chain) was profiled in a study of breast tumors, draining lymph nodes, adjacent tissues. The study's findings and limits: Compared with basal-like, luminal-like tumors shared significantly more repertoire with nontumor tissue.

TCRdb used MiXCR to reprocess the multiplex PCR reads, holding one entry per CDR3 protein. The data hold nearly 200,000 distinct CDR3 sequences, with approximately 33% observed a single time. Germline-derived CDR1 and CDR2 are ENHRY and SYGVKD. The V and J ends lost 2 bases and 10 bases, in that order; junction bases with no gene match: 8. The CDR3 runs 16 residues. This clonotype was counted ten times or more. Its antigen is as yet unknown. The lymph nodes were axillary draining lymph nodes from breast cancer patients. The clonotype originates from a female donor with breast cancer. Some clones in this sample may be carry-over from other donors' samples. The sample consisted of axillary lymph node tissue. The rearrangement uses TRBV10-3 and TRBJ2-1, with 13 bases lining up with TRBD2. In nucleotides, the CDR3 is TGTGCCATCAGTGAGGGGGGGACTAGCGGGGACAGCGAGCAGTTCTTC. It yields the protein CAISEGGTSGDSEQFF.